These T cell receptor beta chains were read from a single sample in a study of cytomegalovirus exposure and HLA in healthy donors. Here immunoSEQ multiplex PCR was the method, and the copy in TCRdb shows in-frame clones only, minus some. The sample holds 53,000 or so clones. Specimen: PBMCs. The receptors here all came from a man aged 18 to 29 in good health and CMV-seropositive. Each CDR3 is given with its conserved first and last residue. D genes are given only for firm matches.

v_call	j_call	d_call	cdr3_aa	cdr3_nt
TRBV7-9	TRBJ1-2	NA	CASSFPGASFNYGYTF	TGTGCCAGCAGCTTCCCAGGGGCGAGTTTTAACTATGGCTACACCTTC
TRBV19	TRBJ2-3	NA	CASSIGYSTDTQYF	TGTGCCAGTAGTATAGGTTATAGCACAGATACGCAGTATTTT
TRBV5-4	TRBJ1-2	NA	CASSLERDPYGYTF	TGTGCCAGCAGCTTGGAGAGGGATCCCTATGGCTACACCTTC
TRBV15	TRBJ2-5	TRBD2	CATSPRGSGRETQYF	TGTGCCACCAGCCCCAGGGGTAGCGGGAGGGAGACCCAGTACTTC
TRBV13	TRBJ2-7	NA	CASSLGDFVYEQYF	TGTGCCAGCAGCTTAGGGGACTTCGTTTACGAGCAGTACTTC
TRBV9	TRBJ1-2	NA	CASSPRRGNYGYTF	TGTGCCAGCAGCCCCCGTCGGGGGAACTATGGCTACACCTTC
TRBV28	TRBJ2-7	TRBD2	CASKKAGGPVSYEQYF	TGTGCCAGCAAGAAGGCGGGAGGACCGGTTAGCTACGAGCAGTACTTC
TRBV5-1	TRBJ2-3	TRBD2	CASSLAAGGPTDTQYF	TGCGCCAGCAGCTTGGCGGCGGGAGGGCCCACAGATACGCAGTATTTT
TRBV27	TRBJ2-2	TRBD1	CASSLGGDRAAGELFF	TGTGCCAGCAGTCTAGGCGGGGACAGGGCGGCCGGGGAGCTGTTTTTT
TRBV18	TRBJ1-1	NA	CASSPGTSPRNTEAFF	TGTGCCAGCTCACCAGGTACTAGTCCGAGGAACACTGAAGCTTTCTTT
TRBV6-1	TRBJ1-1	NA	CASRDSMNTEAFF	TGTGCCAGCAGGGACAGTATGAACACTGAAGCTTTCTTT
TRBV30	TRBJ2-5	TRBD2	CAWSWAGGLSETQYF	TGTGCCTGGAGTTGGGCGGGAGGGCTTTCGGAGACCCAGTACTTC
TRBV5-1	TRBJ1-1	NA	CASSSLGVETEAFF	TGCGCCAGCAGCTCCCTAGGGGTAGAGACTGAAGCTTTCTTT
TRBV30	TRBJ2-1	TRBD2	CAWSVGREGNEQFF	TGTGCCTGGAGTGTAGGGCGGGAGGGCAATGAGCAGTTCTTC
TRBV7-9	TRBJ2-7	TRBD2	CASSSPLTSGRWYEQYF	TGTGCCAGCAGCTCCCCCCTCACTAGCGGGAGATGGTACGAGCAGTACTTC
TRBV7-2	TRBJ1-2	TRBD1	CASSLRQGGGYTF	TGTGCCAGCAGCCTCAGACAGGGCGGTGGCTACACCTTC
TRBV29-1	TRBJ2-1	TRBD2	CSVVGLAYQEGNEQFF	TGCAGCGTTGTGGGACTAGCATATCAGGAAGGCAATGAGCAGTTCTTC